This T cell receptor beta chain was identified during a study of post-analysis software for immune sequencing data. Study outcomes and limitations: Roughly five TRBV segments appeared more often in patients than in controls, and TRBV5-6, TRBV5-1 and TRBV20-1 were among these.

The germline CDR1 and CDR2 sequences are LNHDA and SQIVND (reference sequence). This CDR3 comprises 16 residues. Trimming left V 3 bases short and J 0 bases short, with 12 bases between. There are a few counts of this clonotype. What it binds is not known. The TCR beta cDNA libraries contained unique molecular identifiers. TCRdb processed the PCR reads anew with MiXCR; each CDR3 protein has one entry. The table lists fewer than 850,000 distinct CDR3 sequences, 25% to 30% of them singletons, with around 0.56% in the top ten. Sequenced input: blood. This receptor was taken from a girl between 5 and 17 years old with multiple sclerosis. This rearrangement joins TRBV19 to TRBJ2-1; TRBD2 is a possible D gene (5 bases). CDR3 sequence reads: CASSIGELSSYNEQFF. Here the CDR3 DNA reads TGTGCCAGTAGTATCGGGGAATTGAGCTCCTACAATGAGCAGTTCTTC.